Below, 30 T cell receptor beta chains from the same sample are listed, as sequenced in a study of TIL therapy for anti-PD-1-resistant metastatic lung cancer. This was the immunoSEQ v3 assay. Clones were sequenced by immunoSEQ multiplex PCR, and TCRdb holds only the in-frame ones, with some missing. Of tens of thousands of clones in the sample, approximately 79% were seen once. Time point defined: pre-treatment sample, taken before nivolumab and TIL therapy. This sample comprised blood, obtained at baseline. Receptors were obtained from a woman aged 30-79 years with non-small cell lung cancer.

The rearrangement links TRBV29-1 to TRBJ2-7; D might be TRBD1 (7 bases). V was clipped by 4 bases and J by 0 bases, with 16 bases between them. Germline V gene data show CDR1 as SQVTM and CDR2 as ANQGSEA. The CDR3 runs to 15 residues. CDR3 residues: CSVGAGQRSSYEQYF. CDR3 sequence (DNA): TGCAGCGTTGGGGCGGGACAGCGAAGCTCCTACGAGCAGTACTTC.

This chain uses TRBV7-8 with TRBJ1-2, with D uncertain. The CDR3 is 14 amino acids. Germline CDR1 is SGHVS and CDR2 is FQNEAQ. V lost 10 bases, J lost 0 bases, and 15 bases lay in between. CDR3 region: CATGPPEANYGYTF. CDR3 nucleotides: TGTGCCACCGGACCCCCAGAAGCTAACTATGGCTACACCTTC.

The CDR3 nucleotides read TGTGCCAGCAGTTTAAGGTCCAGGGGCTCCTACGAGCAGTACTTC. This translates into CASSLRSRGSYEQYF. This chain joins TRBV28 and TRBJ2-7; D may be TRBD1 (6 bases). CDR3 length: 15 amino acids. The germline V and J ends were trimmed by 2 bases and 0 bases, with 11 bases remaining between them. Germline V gene lookup returns CDR1 MDHEN and CDR2 SYDVKM.

The genes are TRBV7-8 and TRBJ2-3; D is perhaps TRBD2 (5 bases). The CDR3 covers 14 residues. The ends were cut back, 8 bases at V and 1 base at J, with 13 bases in the middle. The germline CDR1 and CDR2 sequences are SGHVS and FQNEAQ. CDR3 loop: CASQLGVGTDTQYF. The CDR3 nucleotides are TGTGCCAGCCAACTAGGAGTTGGCACAGATACGCAGTATTTT.

The sample holds a few counts of this clone. One end of the junction does not line up with germline, which may come from a read error. The CDR3 sequence: CAIGDNGPSGNTEAFF. The CDR3 DNA reads TGTGCCATCGGTGACAACGGGCCCTCGGGAAACACTGAAGCTTTCTTT. V gene TRBV10-3 combines with J gene TRBJ1-1, with unresolved D. The CDR3 has 16 amino acids. Germline V gene lookup returns CDR1 ENHRY and CDR2 SYGVKD.

The chain combines TRBV19 with TRBJ2-7, with 7 nucleotides matching TRBD1. The germline gives CDR1 LNHDA, CDR2 SQIVND (reference sequence). Trimming took 5 bases from V and 0 from J; bases not matched to a gene: 7. This CDR3 has 15 amino acids. The CDR3 region is CASSPRTGNSYEQYF. The CDR3 coding sequence is TGTGCCAGTAGTCCCCGGACAGGAAACTCCTACGAGCAGTACTTC.

The chain links TRBV6-5 to TRBJ1-2; 8 bases fit TRBD1. Germline lookup yields CDR1 MNHEY and CDR2 SVGAGI. CDR3 length: 12 amino acids. V lost 5 bases, J lost 8 bases, and 4 bases stayed unmatched. This chain's CDR3 is CASSQDREGYTF. DNA for the CDR3: TGTGCCAGCAGTCAGGACAGGGAGGGCTACACCTTC.

The chain uses TRBV18 and TRBJ1-1, with 7 positions matching TRBD1. After removal of 3 bases from V and 3 bases from J, the junction contained 4 bases not matched to a gene. This CDR3 has 14 residues. The germline V gene encodes CDR1 KGHSH and CDR2 LQKENI. For the CDR3, the DNA is TGTGCCAGCTCACCCCGGACAGGAGACACTGAAGCTTTCTTT. It is translated as CASSPRTGDTEAFF.

This chain connects TRBV9 to TRBJ1-1; no reliable D call. V lost 2 bases to trimming and J lost 11 bases, with 19 bases between them. This CDR3 contains 14 residues. CDR1 is SGDLS, CDR2 YYNGEE, per germline. CDR3 in DNA: TGTGCCAGCAGCGTCAAGCCCAATGAGAGGGATGCTTTCTTT. This gives the protein CASSVKPNERDAFF.

The chain links TRBV20-1 to TRBJ2-3; D gene ambiguous. V lost 6 bases and J lost 0, with 4 bases in between. CDR1 is DFQATT and CDR2 is SNEGSKA in the germline V gene (reference sequence). There are 11 residues in the CDR3. The CDR3 region is CSAGSTDTQYF. CDR3 bases: TGCAGTGCAGGGAGCACAGATACGCAGTATTTT.

V and J are TRBV30 and TRBJ2-1; 7 nucleotides line up with TRBD1. With 7 bases clipped from V and 4 bases from J, the junction kept 1 base outside the gene matches. Germline V gene lookup returns CDR1 GTSNPN and CDR2 SVGIG (reference sequence). The length of the CDR3 is 11 residues. The CDR3 nucleotides are TGTGCCTTGGGACAGTACAATGAGCAGTTCTTC. Translation gives CALGQYNEQFF.

The V gene is TRBV9, the J gene TRBJ2-5; the match to TRBD2 covers 8 bases. Germline values: CDR1 SGDLS, CDR2 YYNGEE. CDR3 length: 14 amino acids. V shed 4 bases and J 2 bases; nucleotides not matched to a gene: 4. The CDR3 here is CASSPGLVQETQYF. CDR3 nucleotide sequence: TGTGCCAGCAGCCCGGGACTAGTTCAAGAGACCCAGTACTTC.

A few counts support this clone. The chain couples TRBV7-2 to TRBJ2-6; TRBD2 is a possible D gene (5 bases). The CDR3 runs to 14 residues. Germline CDR1 and CDR2: SGHTA and FQGNSA. The V end was cut by 3 bases, the J end by 2 bases, with 5 bases between. The CDR3 bases are TGTGCCAGCAGCTTCGGGGCTGGGGCCAACGTCCTGACTTTC. Translating it yields CASSFGAGANVLTF.

The chain employs TRBV28 and TRBJ1-4; the D is unclear. The germline V and J ends were trimmed by 9 bases and 0 bases, with 11 bases remaining between them. CDR1 is MDHEN and CDR2 is SYDVKM in the germline V gene. The CDR3 spans 14 residues. The CDR3 spells CASYQTATNEKLFF. The CDR3, as DNA: TGTGCCAGTTACCAGACCGCAACTAATGAAAAACTGTTTTTT.

The rearrangement joins TRBV28 to TRBJ1-5, with D hard to call. The CDR3 is 14 residues long. V lost 5 bases and J lost 0, with 8 bases in between. The germline V gene has CDR1 MDHEN and CDR2 SYDVKM. The DNA of the CDR3 is TGTGCCAGCAGTCAAGAGATTAGCAATCAGCCCCAGCATTTT. This codes for CASSQEISNQPQHF.

The V and J genes are TRBV9 and TRBJ1-2, with D maybe TRBD1 (5 bases). There are 13 residues in the CDR3. Germline CDR1 and CDR2: SGDLS and YYNGEE. The ends were cut back, 3 bases at V and 0 bases at J, with 6 bases in the middle. The CDR3 sequence is CASSATANYGYTF. CDR3 bases: TGTGCCAGCAGCGCGACAGCTAACTATGGCTACACCTTC.

The rearrangement links TRBV9 to TRBJ2-6; 8 nucleotides line up with TRBD1. This CDR3 is built from 15 residues. V lost 3 bases to trimming and J lost 2 bases; unmatched junction nucleotides: 1. From germline, CDR1 is SGDLS and CDR2 YYNGEE. The CDR3: CASSETGAGANVLTF. The CDR3 nucleotides read TGTGCCAGCAGCGAGACAGGGGCTGGGGCCAACGTCCTGACTTTC.

The chain recombines TRBV11-2 with TRBJ2-3; perhaps TRBD2 as D (7 bases). CDR1 is SGHAT and CDR2 is FQNNGV in the germline V gene. Trimming pared 2 bases from V and 2 bases from J, leaving 11 bases between. CDR3 length equals 15 residues. CDR3 nucleotides: TGTGCCAGCAGCTTAAGGGGGGGGAACACAGATACGCAGTATTTT. As protein: CASSLRGGNTDTQYF.

This chain uses TRBV4-1 with TRBJ1-2, with D hard to call. Germline V gene data show CDR1 as MGHRA and CDR2 as YSYEKL. The CDR3 contains 11 residues. V lost 3 bases, J lost 8 bases, and 7 bases lay in between. CDR3 in amino acids: CASSHVGGYTF. DNA for the CDR3: TGCGCCAGCAGCCACGTAGGAGGCTACACCTTC.

This clone has only one observation. This chain links TRBV18 with TRBJ2-5; 9 nucleotides match TRBD1. Unmatched junction bases numbered 4, after V lost 4 bases and J lost 1 base. This CDR3 contains 15 residues. CDR1 is KGHSH, CDR2 LQKENI, per germline. The CDR3 coding sequence is TGTGCCAGCTCACTAGGGACAGGGCTCCAAGAGACCCAGTACTTC. Amino acids: CASSLGTGLQETQYF.

The chain combines TRBV11-3 with TRBJ2-1; no firm D call. Per the germline V gene, CDR1 is SGHNT and CDR2 is YENEEA. Between the trimmed V and J ends, which lost 5 bases and 6 bases, there was a span of 11 bases. The CDR3 runs 13 residues. CDR3 bases: TGTGCCAGCAGCGTCGACACTTCCAATGAGCAGTTCTTC. Translated, it gives CASSVDTSNEQFF.

The chain combines TRBV21-1 with TRBJ2-2; TRBD1 was called by the table and not checked on the DNA. TRBV21-1 is marked as a pseudogene. This CDR3 has 13 residues. The CDR3 DNA is TGTGCCAGCAGGACAGGGTTAACCGGGGAGCTGTTTTTT. It translates to CASRTGLTGELFF.

V usage is TRBV21-1 and J usage is TRBJ2-7. TRBV21-1 is listed as a pseudogene. The CDR3 covers 15 residues. For the CDR3, the DNA is TGTGCCAGCAGCAATGGCCTCTGCTTTGCGTACGAGCAGTACTTC. This encodes CASSNGLCFAYEQYF.

The chain employs TRBV15 and TRBJ1-2; maybe TRBD1 (5 bases). Per germline, CDR1 LNHNV and CDR2 YYDKDF (reference sequence). This CDR3 is built from 14 residues. The ends were cut back, 4 bases at V and 1 base at J, with 10 bases in the middle. The CDR3 sequence is CATSTRENNYGYTF. The CDR3 bases are TGTGCCACCAGCACCAGGGAGAATAACTATGGCTACACCTTC.

Turning to this clone: The sample contains more than one DNA sequence encoding this CDR3. V and J are TRBV11-2 and TRBJ2-7; TRBD2 agrees at 8 bases. J was trimmed by 6 bases and V by 5 bases; bases with no gene match: 12. Germline lookup yields CDR1 SGHAT and CDR2 FQNNGV. The CDR3 is 15 residues long. CDR3 DNA sequence: TGTGCCAGCAGCCTACTTGCGGGAGGCGCAGCCGAGCAGTACTTC. Translation: CASSLLAGGAAEQYF.

V is TRBV30 and J is TRBJ2-7, with TRBD1 matching 8 bases. Losses at the gene ends were 0 bases for V and 3 bases for J; bases not matched to a gene: 4. This CDR3 is built from 14 residues. Germline lookup yields CDR1 GTSNPN and CDR2 SVGIG (reference sequence). The CDR3: CAWSVGRGHYEQYF. The DNA for the CDR3 is TGTGCCTGGAGTGTAGGCAGGGGGCACTACGAGCAGTACTTC.

CDR3 in amino acids: CASSLQGHTEAFF. The DNA of the CDR3 is TGTGCCAGCAGCCTACAGGGACACACTGAAGCTTTCTTT. This chain joins TRBV2 and TRBJ1-1, with D perhaps matching TRBD1 (6 bases). The germline V gene encodes CDR1 SNHLY and CDR2 FYNNEI. Trimming cost V 6 bases and J 3 bases, with 11 bases left between them. The CDR3 extends over 13 amino acids.

This clone has more than one count but fewer than ten. The chain recombines TRBV13 with TRBJ1-2; D not resolved. The V gene lost 4 bases and the J gene lost 2 bases, with 11 bases spanning the gap. Germline loops: CDR1 PRHDT, CDR2 FYEKMQ (reference sequence). This CDR3 is built from 14 residues. This CDR3 reads CASSSSGVNYGYTF. CDR3 coding DNA: TGTGCCAGCAGCTCCTCCGGCGTAAACTATGGCTACACCTTC. Full variable domain (rest looked up from reference TRBV13 and TRBJ1-2): AAGVIQSPRHLIKEKRETATLKCYPIPRHDTVYWYQQGPGQDPQFLISFYEKMQSDKGSIPDRFSAQQFSDYHSELNMSSLELGDSALYFCASSSSGVNYGYTFGSGTRLTVV.

This clone was seen a handful of times. The rearrangement uses TRBV28 and TRBJ1-1; 9 bases are shared with TRBD1. CDR1 MDHEN and CDR2 SYDVKM come from the germline V gene. Germline trimming cut 6 bases from V and 4 bases from J; bases unmatched to any gene: 6. There are 14 residues in the CDR3. CDR3 region: CASRSGQGSTEAFF. Here the CDR3 DNA reads TGTGCCAGCAGAAGCGGACAGGGGAGCACTGAAGCTTTCTTT.

The chain has TRBV15 and TRBJ1-2; D ambiguous. In germline, CDR1 is LNHNV, CDR2 YYDKDF (reference sequence). The CDR3 is 14 residues long. Trimming took 5 bases from V and 4 from J, leaving 14 bases between them. The DNA for the CDR3 is TGTGCCACCAGCTCGACGACAAGCCGCTATGGCTACACCTTC. Its translation: CATSSTTSRYGYTF.